A selection of T cell receptor beta chains follows, all from one sample in a study of blood T cell repertoires in COVID-19. TCRdb's copy holds only in-frame clones and misses some; the assay was immunoSEQ multiplex PCR. This repertoire shows 400,000 to 450,000 clones, around 89% found once; its top ten account for around 1.5%. The sequenced sample was peripheral blood. The receptors were sampled from a woman aged 40 to 50 with COVID-19, enrolled during active disease. The CDR3 runs from the conserved cysteine through the conserved F or W. D genes are given only for firm matches. Clone size is shown for a subset of rows, as once, few, many or a class of expanded clone.

V	D	size	J	CDR3	DNA
TRBV7-9	.	.	TRBJ2-1	CASSALDSPSSYNEQFF	TGTGCCAGCAGCGCCCTCGACTCTCCGAGCTCCTACAATGAGCAGTTCTTC
TRBV6-5	.	.	TRBJ1-3	CASSYSQNSGNTIYF	TGTGCCAGCAGTTACTCTCAGAATTCCGGAAACACCATATATTTT
TRBV7-2	TRBD2	.	TRBJ2-3	CASSPGGAGQDTQYF	TGTGCCAGCAGCCCCGGTGGAGCGGGGCAAGATACGCAGTATTTT
TRBV12-5	.	.	TRBJ2-5	CASGFGTQYF	TGTGCTAGTGGTTTCGGGACCCAGTACTTC
TRBV2	TRBD2	.	TRBJ2-7	CASSDPASGGYEQYF	TGTGCCAGCAGTGATCCGGCTAGCGGGGGCTACGAGCAGTACTTC
TRBV9	TRBD1	.	TRBJ1-1	CASSSGTGGGGTEAFF	TGTGCCAGCAGCTCTGGGACAGGGGGAGGTGGCACTGAAGCTTTCTTT
TRBV7-6	.	.	TRBJ2-7	CASSLGSGEQYF	TGTGCCAGCAGCTTAGGGAGTGGCGAGCAGTACTTC
TRBV6-6	.	.	TRBJ1-6	CASSSPYRAYNSPLHF	TGTGCCAGCAGTTCGCCCTATCGGGCCTATAATTCACCCCTCCACTTT
TRBV13	.	.	TRBJ2-5	CASSSAASPGNRQETQYF	TGTGCCAGCAGCTCTGCGGCCTCCCCGGGAAATCGACAAGAGACCCAGTACTTC
TRBV27	.	once	TRBJ2-1	CASSRVGSEQFF	TGTGCCAGCAGCCGGGTAGGGAGTGAGCAGTTCTTC
TRBV24-1	TRBD2	.	TRBJ2-7	CATKRGTSGAYEQYF	TGTGCCACCAAGAGAGGGACTAGCGGAGCCTACGAGCAGTACTTC
TRBV7-3	.	.	TRBJ2-2	CASSSTGQTNTGELFF	TGTGCCAGCAGTTCGACCGGACAGACGAACACCGGGGAGCTGTTTTTT
TRBV7-3	TRBD1	once	TRBJ2-1	CASSPQTGVSYNEQFF	TGTGCCAGCAGCCCCCAGACAGGGGTCTCCTACAATGAGCAGTTCTTC
TRBV2	TRBD1	.	TRBJ2-7	CASTRTGKDRYF	TGTGCCAGCACCCGGACAGGCAAAGATCGGTACTTC
TRBV7-9	.	.	TRBJ1-2	CASSLAGVLDGYTF	TGTGCCAGCAGCTTGGCAGGGGTCCTAGACGGCTACACCTTC
TRBV6-6	TRBD1	few	TRBJ2-7	CASSWETGAYEQYF	TGTGCCAGCAGTTGGGAGACAGGGGCCTACGAGCAGTACTTC
TRBV4-3	TRBD1	.	TRBJ1-2	CASKKTGGASNYGYTF	TGCGCCAGCAAAAAGACAGGGGGCGCTTCCAACTATGGCTACACCTTC
TRBV4-1	TRBD1	.	TRBJ2-1	CASSQVTGQKIHEQFF	TGCGCCAGCAGCCAGGTTACGGGACAGAAGATCCATGAGCAGTTCTTC
TRBV5-5	.	.	TRBJ1-5	CASRALGGNQPQHF	TGTGCCAGCAGGGCCCTCGGGGGCAATCAGCCCCAGCATTTT
TRBV25-1	.	few	TRBJ2-1	CASSTVGGEQFF	TGTGCCAGCAGTACCGTAGGGGGAGAGCAGTTCTTC
TRBV19	.	few	TRBJ1-2	CASGRLTYGYTF	TGTGCCAGTGGCCGTTTAACCTATGGCTACACCTTC
TRBV12-3/TRBV12-4	TRBD1	.	TRBJ1-2	CASTPDRNYGYTF	TGTGCCAGCACCCCGGACAGGAACTATGGCTACACCTTC
TRBV3-1/TRBV3-2	.	.	TRBJ1-4	CASSQKIVGEANEKLFF	TGTGCCAGCAGCCAAAAGATCGTAGGGGAGGCTAATGAAAAACTGTTTTTT
TRBV28	.	.	TRBJ2-7	CASSQGGVSYEQYF	TGTGCCAGCAGTCAAGGGGGGGTTTCCTACGAGCAGTACTTC
TRBV7-8	.	once	TRBJ1-4	CASSFSQRSEKLFF	TGTGCCAGCAGCTTTTCGCAGCGAAGTGAAAAACTGTTTTTT
TRBV29-1	TRBD1	few	TRBJ2-2	CSVLQGMGTGELFF	TGCAGCGTTTTACAGGGGATGGGCACCGGGGAGCTGTTTTTT
TRBV5-8	TRBD2	.	TRBJ2-3	CASSLGLATDTQYF	TGTGCCAGCAGCTTAGGACTAGCCACAGATACGCAGTATTTT